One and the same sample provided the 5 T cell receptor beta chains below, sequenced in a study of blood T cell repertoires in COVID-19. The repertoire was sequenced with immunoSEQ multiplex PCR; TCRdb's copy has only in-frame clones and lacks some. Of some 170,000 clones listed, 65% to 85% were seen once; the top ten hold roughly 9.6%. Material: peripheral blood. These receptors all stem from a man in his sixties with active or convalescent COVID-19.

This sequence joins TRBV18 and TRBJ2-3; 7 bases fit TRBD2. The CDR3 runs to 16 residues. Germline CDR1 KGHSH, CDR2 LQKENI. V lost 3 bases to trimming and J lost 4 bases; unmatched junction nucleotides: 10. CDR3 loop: CASSPLAGASADTQYF. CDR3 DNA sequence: TGTGCCAGCTCACCGTTAGCGGGTGCTTCTGCAGATACGCAGTATTTT.

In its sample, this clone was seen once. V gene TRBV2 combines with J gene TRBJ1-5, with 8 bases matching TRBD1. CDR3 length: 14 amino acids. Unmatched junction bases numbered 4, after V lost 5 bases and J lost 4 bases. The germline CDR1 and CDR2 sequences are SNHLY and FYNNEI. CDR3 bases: TGTGCCAGCAGTCCTCGGACAGGGAATCAGCCCCAGCATTTT. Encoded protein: CASSPRTGNQPQHF. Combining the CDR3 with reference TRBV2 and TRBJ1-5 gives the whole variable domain EPEVTQTPSHQVTQMGQEVILRCVPISNHLYFYWYRQILGQKVEFLVSFYNNEISEKSEIFDDQFSVERPDGSNFTLKIRSTKLEDSAMYFCASSPRTGNQPQHFGDGTRLSIL.

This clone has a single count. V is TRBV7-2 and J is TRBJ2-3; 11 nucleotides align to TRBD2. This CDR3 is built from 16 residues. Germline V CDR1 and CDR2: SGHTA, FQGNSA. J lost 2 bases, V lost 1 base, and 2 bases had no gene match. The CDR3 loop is CASSLGLAGSTDTQYF. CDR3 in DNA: TGTGCCAGCAGCTTAGGACTAGCGGGGTCCACAGATACGCAGTATTTT.

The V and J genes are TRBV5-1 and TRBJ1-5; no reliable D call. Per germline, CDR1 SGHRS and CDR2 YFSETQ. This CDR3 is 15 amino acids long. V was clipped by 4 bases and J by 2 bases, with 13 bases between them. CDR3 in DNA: TGCGCCAGCAGCCCCGCGGGAGATGGCAATCAGCCCCAGCATTTT. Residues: CASSPAGDGNQPQHF. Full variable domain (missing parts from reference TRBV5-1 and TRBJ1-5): KAGVTQTPRYLIKTRGQQVTLSCSPISGHRSVSWYQQTPGQGLQFLFEYFSETQRNKGNFPGRFSGRQFSNSRSEMNVSTLELGDSALYLCASSPAGDGNQPQHFGDGTRLSIL.

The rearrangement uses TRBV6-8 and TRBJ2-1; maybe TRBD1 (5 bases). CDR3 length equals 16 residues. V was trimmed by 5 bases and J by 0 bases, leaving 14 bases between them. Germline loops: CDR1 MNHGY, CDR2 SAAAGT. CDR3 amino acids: CASSGYRLPSYNEQFF. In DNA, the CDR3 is TGTGCCAGCAGTGGCTACAGGCTTCCCTCCTACAATGAGCAGTTCTTC.